This TCR beta chain was profiled in a study of radiotherapy plus CTLA-4 blockade in lung cancer. Study-wide points: Early blood T cell clone changes and increased post-radiation serum interferon-beta were reportedly the strongest response predictors.

Focal radiation with ipilimumab CTLA-4 blockade was given to patients with chemo-refractory metastatic non-small-cell lung cancer. A word on this clone: No antigen is known for it.

The method was immunoSEQ multiplex PCR; TCRdb's version includes in-frame clones alone and lacks a portion of them. The data hold more than 95,000 clones, with about four fifths observed a single time. The CDR3 is 13 amino acids. Germline CDR1 reads MGHRA; CDR2 reads YSYEKL. The V and J ends lost 0 bases and 9 bases, in that order; junction bases with no gene match: 2. The sequencing used peripheral blood, collected from a patient treated with radiotherapy plus ipilimumab. The clonotype comes from a human donor with non-small cell lung cancer who had a partial response to radiotherapy plus ipilimumab. Some clones in this sample may be carry-over from other donors' samples. V gene TRBV4-1 combines with J gene TRBJ2-1, with TRBD2 matching over 7 bases. The CDR3 spells CASSQEGEGEQFF. The DNA for the CDR3 is TGCGCCAGCAGCCAAGAAGGGGAGGGTGAGCAGTTCTTC.